This T cell receptor (beta chain) was identified in a study of T cell responses to AZD1222 COVID-19 vaccine. The protocol was immunoSEQ multiplex PCR, while the TCRdb copy is restricted to in-frame clones and leaves out a portion. Seen here are about 56,000 clones, less than 90% observed once, and the top ten hold 6% to 7.5%. The sample here was peripheral blood, taken 28 days after the second AZD1222 dose. The receptor's source is an adult who received the AZD1222 COVID-19 vaccine.

The CDR3 sequence is CASSEQGAPSNSPLHF. In DNA, the CDR3 is TGTGCCAGCAGTGAACAGGGGGCGCCTTCGAATTCACCCCTCCACTTT. This sequence joins TRBV2 and TRBJ1-6; the match to TRBD1 covers 8 bases. Germline V gives CDR1 SNHLY, CDR2 FYNNEI. J lost 7 bases, V lost 2 bases, and 7 bases had no gene match. The CDR3 covers 16 residues.